These T cell receptor beta chains were read from a single sample in a study of T cell repertoires in cytomegalovirus infection. TCRdb itself ran the reads through MiXCR, one entry per CDR3 protein. The sample records about 97,000 distinct CDR3 sequences, about 15% being singletons. The specimen sequenced was PBMCs. Receptors were obtained from a human donor in good health (CMV status not recorded). Some clones in this sample may be carry-over from other donors' samples. Each CDR3 is given with its conserved first and last residue. The order of the fields is D gene, clone size, J gene, V gene, CDR3 protein, CDR3 DNA. A D gene is named only where the DNA matches it firmly. Size tells how often a clone was seen (once, few, many) or the class of an expanded clone, and some rows leave it out.

d_gene: -; abundance: -; j_gene: TRBJ1-2; v_gene: TRBV7-2; CDR3aa: CASSYTGHYGYTF; CDR3nt: TGTGCCAGCAGCTACACAGGCCACTATGGCTACACCTTC
d_gene: -; abundance: many; j_gene: TRBJ2-3; v_gene: TRBV7-2; CDR3aa: CASRNEPSTDTQYF; CDR3nt: TGTGCCAGCAGAAACGAACCTAGCACAGATACGCAGTATTTT
d_gene: TRBD1; abundance: -; j_gene: TRBJ2-7; v_gene: TRBV5-1; CDR3aa: CASADRVGFYEQYF; CDR3nt: TGCGCCAGCGCCGACAGGGTGGGGTTCTACGAGCAGTACTTC
d_gene: TRBD2; abundance: many; j_gene: TRBJ2-7; v_gene: TRBV7-2; CDR3aa: CASSFMTSGPYEQYF; CDR3nt: TGTGCCAGCAGCTTTATGACTAGCGGGCCCTACGAGCAGTACTTC
d_gene: -; abundance: -; j_gene: TRBJ2-1; v_gene: TRBV7-9; CDR3aa: CASSLWTVSYNEQFF; CDR3nt: TGTGCCAGCAGCCTATGGACAGTCTCCTACAATGAGCAGTTCTTC
d_gene: -; abundance: many; j_gene: TRBJ2-3; v_gene: TRBV6-1; CDR3aa: CASSEDKSGDPDTQYF; CDR3nt: TGTGCCAGCAGTGAAGATAAGAGTGGTGATCCAGATACGCAGTATTTT
d_gene: -; abundance: -; j_gene: TRBJ2-6; v_gene: TRBV12-3/TRBV12-4; CDR3aa: CASSPGANVLTF; CDR3nt: TGTGCCAGCAGCCCTGGGGCCAACGTCCTGACTTTC
d_gene: -; abundance: few; j_gene: TRBJ1-1; v_gene: TRBV5-4; CDR3aa: CASSPRRGMNTEAFF; CDR3nt: TGTGCCAGCAGCCCGAGGCGGGGAATGAACACTGAAGCTTTCTTT
d_gene: TRBD1; abundance: few; j_gene: TRBJ1-6; v_gene: TRBV5-1; CDR3aa: CASSQGQIYNSPLHF; CDR3nt: TGCGCCAGCAGCCAGGGACAGATCTATAATTCACCCCTCCACTTT
d_gene: TRBD1; abundance: -; j_gene: TRBJ2-7; v_gene: TRBV5-8; CDR3aa: CASSASRTGINEQYF; CDR3nt: TGTGCCAGCAGCGCCTCTCGGACAGGGATTAACGAGCAGTACTTC
d_gene: -; abundance: many; j_gene: TRBJ1-3; v_gene: TRBV7-9; CDR3aa: CASSSSSGNTIYF; CDR3nt: TGTGCCAGCAGTTCGTCGTCAGGAAACACCATATATTTT
d_gene: -; abundance: many; j_gene: TRBJ2-7; v_gene: TRBV7-2; CDR3aa: CASSLDGGGSPYEQYF; CDR3nt: TGTGCCAGCAGCTTAGACGGCGGCGGCTCCCCCTACGAGCAGTACTTC
d_gene: -; abundance: many; j_gene: TRBJ2-3; v_gene: TRBV7-2; CDR3aa: CASSLPGDTQYF; CDR3nt: TGTGCCAGCAGCCTCCCGGGAGATACGCAGTATTTT
d_gene: -; abundance: many; j_gene: TRBJ1-1; v_gene: TRBV6-6; CDR3aa: CASSQSAGEAEAFF; CDR3nt: TGTGCCAGCAGTCAGTCAGCAGGGGAAGCCGAAGCTTTCTTT
d_gene: -; abundance: many; j_gene: TRBJ2-7; v_gene: TRBV7-2; CDR3aa: CASSLVFRDEQYF; CDR3nt: TGTGCCAGCAGCTTAGTTTTCAGGGACGAGCAGTACTTC
d_gene: -; abundance: many; j_gene: TRBJ1-2; v_gene: TRBV6-5; CDR3aa: CASSGTPSGYTF; CDR3nt: TGTGCCAGCAGCGGGACACCATCGGGCTACACCTTC
d_gene: TRBD1; abundance: few; j_gene: TRBJ2-1; v_gene: TRBV2; CDR3aa: CASSAPGQVWNEQFF; CDR3nt: TGTGCCAGCAGTGCTCCGGGACAGGTTTGGAATGAGCAGTTCTTC
d_gene: TRBD2; abundance: -; j_gene: TRBJ2-7; v_gene: TRBV20-1; CDR3aa: CSARDKRGGEQYF; CDR3nt: TGCAGTGCTAGAGATAAGCGGGGAGGTGAGCAGTACTTC
d_gene: TRBD2; abundance: few; j_gene: TRBJ2-1; v_gene: TRBV6-2/TRBV6-3; CDR3aa: CASSRSSGEQFF; CDR3nt: TGTGCCAGCAGTCGATCTAGCGGGGAGCAGTTCTTC
d_gene: -; abundance: medium-sized; j_gene: TRBJ2-3; v_gene: TRBV27; CDR3aa: CASSPGTPPADTQYF; CDR3nt: TGTGCCAGCAGCCCTGGGACGCCGCCCGCGGATACGCAGTATTTT
d_gene: -; abundance: -; j_gene: TRBJ1-1; v_gene: TRBV2; CDR3aa: CASRDRVKVMNTEAFF; CDR3nt: TGTGCCAGCAGGGATAGGGTCAAGGTGATGAACACTGAAGCTTTCTTT
d_gene: -; abundance: many; j_gene: TRBJ1-2; v_gene: TRBV27; CDR3aa: CASSPVPFYGYGYTF; CDR3nt: TGTGCCAGCAGTCCGGTCCCATTCTATGGGTATGGCTACACCTTC
d_gene: -; abundance: few; j_gene: TRBJ1-1; v_gene: TRBV5-1; CDR3aa: CASSSGRGTEAFF; CDR3nt: TGCGCCAGCAGCTCAGGGAGGGGCACTGAAGCTTTCTTT
d_gene: TRBD1; abundance: -; j_gene: TRBJ2-2; v_gene: TRBV4-1; CDR3aa: CASSQTIPGQGATPPARAGELFF; CDR3nt: TGCGCCAGCAGCCAGACAATACCGGGACAGGGGGCTACCCCCCCTGCGCGCGCCGGGGAGCTGTTTTTT
d_gene: -; abundance: few; j_gene: TRBJ1-2; v_gene: TRBV5-6; CDR3aa: CASSLGSNYGYTF; CDR3nt: TGTGCCAGCAGCTTGGGGAGCAACTATGGCTACACCTTC
d_gene: TRBD1; abundance: many; j_gene: TRBJ2-3; v_gene: TRBV7-2; CDR3aa: CASSSYDRADTQYF; CDR3nt: TGTGCCAGCAGCTCCTACGACAGGGCCGATACGCAGTATTTT
d_gene: -; abundance: many; j_gene: TRBJ1-1; v_gene: TRBV7-2; CDR3aa: CASSLGGDTTEAFF; CDR3nt: TGTGCCAGCAGCCTGGGGGGTGACACCACTGAAGCTTTCTTT
d_gene: -; abundance: -; j_gene: TRBJ1-3; v_gene: TRBV11-2; CDR3aa: CASSLDRIGNTIYF; CDR3nt: TGTGCCAGCAGCTTGGACAGAATCGGAAACACCATATATTTT
d_gene: -; abundance: few; j_gene: TRBJ2-5; v_gene: TRBV29-1; CDR3aa: CSVTRTVQETQYF; CDR3nt: TGCAGCGTTACCCGGACAGTCCAAGAGACCCAGTACTTC
d_gene: -; abundance: few; j_gene: TRBJ2-7; v_gene: TRBV15; CDR3aa: CATSGTQSYYEQYF; CDR3nt: TGTGCCACCAGCGGAACACAGAGCTACTACGAGCAGTACTTC
d_gene: TRBD2; abundance: many; j_gene: TRBJ2-2; v_gene: TRBV7-9; CDR3aa: CASSLIPSRTSGGSTGELFF; CDR3nt: TGTGCCAGCAGCTTAATCCCCTCCCGGACTAGCGGGGGATCCACCGGGGAGCTGTTTTTT
d_gene: -; abundance: -; j_gene: TRBJ2-2; v_gene: TRBV12-3/TRBV12-4; CDR3aa: CVSSSGGGNTGELFF; CDR3nt: TGTGTCAGCAGTTCAGGTGGGGGGAACACCGGGGAGCTGTTTTTT
d_gene: TRBD1; abundance: -; j_gene: TRBJ2-7; v_gene: TRBV20-1; CDR3aa: CSARELFGTDRYEQYF; CDR3nt: TGCAGTGCTAGAGAACTATTTGGGACAGATAGATACGAGCAGTACTTC
d_gene: -; abundance: many; j_gene: TRBJ2-2; v_gene: TRBV11-2; CDR3aa: CASSLVSRGLSTGELFF; CDR3nt: TGTGCCAGCAGCTTAGTGAGCAGGGGACTAAGCACCGGGGAGCTGTTTTTT
d_gene: TRBD1; abundance: many; j_gene: TRBJ1-5; v_gene: TRBV7-2; CDR3aa: CASSLQGGDQPQHF; CDR3nt: TGTGCCAGCAGCCTGCAGGGGGGAGATCAGCCCCAGCATTTT
d_gene: TRBD1; abundance: many; j_gene: TRBJ2-7; v_gene: TRBV27; CDR3aa: CASSLSAGGYEQYF; CDR3nt: TGTGCCAGCAGTTTAAGTGCAGGGGGCTACGAGCAGTACTTC
d_gene: -; abundance: few; j_gene: TRBJ2-1; v_gene: TRBV18; CDR3aa: CASSPLSWAYNEQFF; CDR3nt: TGTGCCAGCTCACCGTTATCTTGGGCTTACAATGAGCAGTTCTTC
d_gene: TRBD1; abundance: many; j_gene: TRBJ2-7; v_gene: TRBV6-1; CDR3aa: CASRWDRGISYEQYF; CDR3nt: TGTGCCAGCAGATGGGACAGGGGGATCTCCTACGAGCAGTACTTC
d_gene: TRBD2; abundance: few; j_gene: TRBJ2-3; v_gene: TRBV4-1; CDR3aa: CASSSSGGGVGDTQYF; CDR3nt: TGCGCCAGCAGCTCTAGCGGCGGGGGGGTTGGAGATACGCAGTATTTT
d_gene: -; abundance: few; j_gene: TRBJ2-1; v_gene: TRBV6-1; CDR3aa: CASSDTPPYNEQFF; CDR3nt: TGTGCCAGCAGTGACACCCCACCCTACAATGAGCAGTTCTTC
d_gene: -; abundance: -; j_gene: TRBJ2-7; v_gene: TRBV19; CDR3aa: CASSIGAAYAQYF; CDR3nt: TGTGCCAGTAGTATCGGGGCCGCCTACGCGCAGTACTTC
d_gene: -; abundance: -; j_gene: TRBJ1-6; v_gene: TRBV5-1; CDR3aa: CASSLEQGASPLHF; CDR3nt: TGCGCCAGCAGCTTGGAACAGGGAGCCTCACCCCTCCACTTT
d_gene: TRBD2; abundance: -; j_gene: TRBJ2-7; v_gene: TRBV6-1; CDR3aa: CASSDVGGSSYEQYF; CDR3nt: TGTGCCAGCAGTGACGTGGGGGGGAGCTCCTACGAGCAGTACTTC
d_gene: -; abundance: -; j_gene: TRBJ1-5; v_gene: TRBV2; CDR3aa: CASRVKDSNQPQHF; CDR3nt: TGTGCCAGCAGAGTTAAAGATAGCAATCAGCCCCAGCATTTT
d_gene: -; abundance: few; j_gene: TRBJ1-3; v_gene: TRBV28; CDR3aa: CASRPPTGLGGDTIYF; CDR3nt: TGTGCCAGCAGGCCCCCAACAGGGTTGGGCGGGGACACCATATATTTT
d_gene: -; abundance: many; j_gene: TRBJ1-2; v_gene: TRBV12-3/TRBV12-4; CDR3aa: CASSSTGSLYGYTF; CDR3nt: TGTGCCAGCAGCTCCACAGGTTCCCTCTATGGCTACACCTTC
d_gene: TRBD1; abundance: -; j_gene: TRBJ1-1; v_gene: TRBV10-3; CDR3aa: CAITPDRDNTEAFF; CDR3nt: TGTGCCATCACCCCGGACAGGGATAACACTGAAGCTTTCTTT
d_gene: -; abundance: few; j_gene: TRBJ2-1; v_gene: TRBV29-1; CDR3aa: CSVGQRLGNEQFF; CDR3nt: TGCAGCGTTGGACAGCGGCTTGGAAATGAGCAGTTCTTC
d_gene: -; abundance: -; j_gene: TRBJ1-1; v_gene: TRBV4-1; CDR3aa: CASRSDSLNTEAFF; CDR3nt: TGCGCCAGCAGATCAGACAGCTTGAACACTGAAGCTTTCTTT
d_gene: TRBD1; abundance: many; j_gene: TRBJ1-3; v_gene: TRBV28; CDR3aa: CASRTGTQGPPIYF; CDR3nt: TGTGCCAGCAGGACAGGGACTCAGGGACCCCCCATATATTTT
d_gene: -; abundance: -; j_gene: TRBJ1-1; v_gene: TRBV5-1; CDR3aa: CASSSTTGNTEAFF; CDR3nt: TGCGCCAGCAGCTCTACGACAGGGAACACTGAAGCTTTCTTT
d_gene: -; abundance: few; j_gene: TRBJ1-1; v_gene: TRBV20-1; CDR3aa: CSGQRGTEAFF; CDR3nt: TGCAGTGGACAGAGGGGCACTGAAGCTTTCTTT
d_gene: TRBD1; abundance: many; j_gene: TRBJ2-7; v_gene: TRBV7-8; CDR3aa: CASGGTGGASSYEQYF; CDR3nt: TGTGCCAGCGGCGGGACAGGGGGCGCGAGCTCCTACGAGCAGTACTTC
d_gene: TRBD2; abundance: few; j_gene: TRBJ2-1; v_gene: TRBV28; CDR3aa: CASSAWGGGNYNEQFF; CDR3nt: TGTGCCAGCAGTGCCTGGGGCGGGGGTAACTACAATGAGCAGTTCTTC